This T cell receptor beta chain is drawn from a study of T cells after yellow fever vaccination. Overall study: SMART-Seq v4 Ultra Low Input prepared libraries from low-cell fractions. Study-wide findings and caveats: Clonotype sharing between CD4 and CD8 compartments was small. Booster samples showed a return of most primary-vaccination clones (approximately 96% CD4, 80% to 90% CD8).

A 5'RACE template-switching step, the method used to make TCR cDNA, added a universal primer site and UMIs. TCRdb reprocessed the 5' RACE reads with MiXCR, giving one entry per CDR3 protein. In the table there are around 100,000 distinct CDR3 sequences, 5.8% of which are singletons. The germline V gene has CDR1 MNHEY and CDR2 SVGEGT. V lost 5 bases, J lost 0 bases, and 11 bases lay in between. The CDR3 contains 14 residues. Details on this clonotype: Its antigen is still unknown.

The J gene is TRBJ2-7, the V gene TRBV6-2 or TRBV6-3; the D gene could be TRBD1 or TRBD2 (6 bases each). Sequenced material: CD8+ T cells sorted from PBMCs, taken 10 days after the yellow fever booster vaccination. The origin of this receptor is a man between 18 and 35 years old who received the YFV17D yellow fever vaccine. CDR3 nucleotide sequence: TGTGCCAGCAGTCACGGAGGGGGCTCCTACGAGCAGTACGTC. This sequence encodes CASSHGGGSYEQYV.